The rows below give T cell receptor beta chains drawn from one sample of a study of naive and memory T cell subsets. Using its own MiXCR run on the UMI-ligation and nested PCR reads, TCRdb lists one record per CDR3 protein. The sample consists of over 130,000 distinct CDR3 sequences, 15% to 25% of them appearing once. Sequencing input: naive CD8+ T cells from blood. All receptors derive from a human donor in good health. Both conserved end residues are part of each CDR3. The D gene is left open where the match is weak. Clone size is shown for a subset of rows, as once, few, many or a class of expanded clone.

v_call	j_call	clone_size	d_call	cdr3_nt	cdr3_aa
TRBV12-3/TRBV12-4	TRBJ2-3	NA	TRBD2	TGTGCCAGCATCGCTAGCGGGGCGAGCACAGATACGCAGTATTTT	CASIASGASTDTQYF
TRBV5-5	TRBJ2-1	NA	NA	TGTGCCAGCAGCAAATCCTCGCACGGGGACAATGAGCAGTTCTTC	CASSKSSHGDNEQFF
TRBV5-6	TRBJ2-1	few	NA	TGTGCCAGCAGCCGGAGGATCGATGAGCAGTTCTTC	CASSRRIDEQFF
TRBV2	TRBJ1-1	few	NA	TGTGCCACTCAAGGGAGGGAGGGAAATAATGAAGCTTTCTTT	CATQGREGNNEAFF
TRBV28	TRBJ2-5	NA	NA	TGTGCCAGCAGCCAAACGACCGGCCAAGAGACCCAGTACTTC	CASSQTTGQETQYF
TRBV3-1	TRBJ2-1	NA	TRBD2	TGTGCCAGCAGCCAAGCTGGGACTAGCGGGAGCTCAGGGACATACAATGAGCAGTTCTTC	CASSQAGTSGSSGTYNEQFF
TRBV6-2/TRBV6-3	TRBJ1-1	few	NA	TGTGCCAGCAGTTACTTCGGAACGGGGAACACTGAAGCTTTCTTT	CASSYFGTGNTEAFF
TRBV4-1	TRBJ1-4	NA	TRBD1	TGCGCCAGCAGCCAACAGGGGGCTAGGAATGAAAAACTGTTTTTT	CASSQQGARNEKLFF
TRBV6-5	TRBJ2-5	few	NA	TGTGCCAGCAAGAAACGATCCGGGGAGCAAGAGACCCAGTACTTC	CASKKRSGEQETQYF
TRBV9	TRBJ2-1	NA	TRBD1	TGTGCCAGCAGCGTAGCTGGACAGGTGACCTACAATGAGCAGTTCTTC	CASSVAGQVTYNEQFF
TRBV6-2/TRBV6-3	TRBJ2-1	NA	NA	TGTGCCAGCAGTTATGGTCCGAGCGGATCCTACAATGAGCAGTTCTTC	CASSYGPSGSYNEQFF
TRBV5-6	TRBJ2-7	few	NA	TGTGCCAGCAGTGGGGGCGGAGGCTCCTACGAGCAGTACTTC	CASSGGGGSYEQYF
TRBV29-1	TRBJ2-5	NA	NA	TGCAGCGTTGTCGGCAGGGGCGAAGAGACCCAGTACTTC	CSVVGRGEETQYF
TRBV7-8	TRBJ2-7	few	TRBD2	TGTGCCAGCAGCTCGACTAGCGGGACGGTCTACGAGCAGTACTTC	CASSSTSGTVYEQYF
TRBV29-1	TRBJ2-1	NA	NA	TGCAGCGTTGACGACAGCTCCTACAATGAGCAGTTCTTC	CSVDDSSYNEQFF
TRBV29-1	TRBJ2-7	many	NA	TGCAGCGTTGAAGTGGGAGCGGACTACGAGCAGTACTTC	CSVEVGADYEQYF
TRBV29-1	TRBJ2-3	few	TRBD2	TGCAGCGTTGAAGATATTGGCGGGAGTTTCGCAGATACGCAGTATTTT	CSVEDIGGSFADTQYF
TRBV7-6	TRBJ2-7	NA	NA	TGTGCCAGCACCCCGAGGGGGGGGCAAGATGAGCAGTACTTC	CASTPRGGQDEQYF
TRBV5-1	TRBJ1-1	few	NA	TGCGCCAGCAGCTTCGACAGCACTGAAGCTTTCTTT	CASSFDSTEAFF
TRBV29-1	TRBJ2-7	NA	NA	TGCAGCGTTGATTCGGGCGACATCCCCTACGAGCAGTACTTC	CSVDSGDIPYEQYF
TRBV28	TRBJ2-1	few	TRBD2	TGTGCCAGCAGTCCGCGGACTAGCGGGAGCGTAAATGAGCAGTTCTTC	CASSPRTSGSVNEQFF
TRBV5-1	TRBJ2-1	few	TRBD2	TGCGCCAGCAGCGTGACTAGCGGGAGCGGCCATGAGCAGTTCTTC	CASSVTSGSGHEQFF
TRBV5-5	TRBJ2-7	few	NA	TGTGCCAGCAGCTTTCGGTTGGGGACTGACGAGCAGTACTTC	CASSFRLGTDEQYF
TRBV28	TRBJ2-5	NA	NA	TGTGCCAGCAGAATCCGGGACACCGCGTACCAAGAGACCCAGTACTTC	CASRIRDTAYQETQYF
TRBV13	TRBJ2-1	NA	TRBD2	TGTGCCAGCAGCTTAGCTGGGGGAGGGCCGCGGGGTGAGCAGTTCTTC	CASSLAGGGPRGEQFF
TRBV15	TRBJ1-3	many	NA	TGTGCCACCAGCGTCCGTCGGAGGGGCGGAAACACCATATATTTT	CATSVRRRGGNTIYF
TRBV20-1	TRBJ2-2	few	TRBD2	TGCAGTGCCAAACCTTTAGCGGGAGGGCCTGGCACCGGGGAGCTGTTTTTT	CSAKPLAGGPGTGELFF
TRBV19	TRBJ2-4	NA	TRBD2	TGTGCCAGTAGTGTAGACCCTACTCTTGGGGTGTCTAGCGGGAGACGTTCGAACATTCAGTACTTC	CASSVDPTLGVSSGRRSNIQYF
TRBV5-4	TRBJ2-1	few	TRBD2	TGTGCCAGCAGCGCGACTAGCGGGGCATACAATGAGCAGTTCTTC	CASSATSGAYNEQFF
TRBV27	TRBJ2-1	once	NA	TGTGCCAGCAGCCTAGACTCCGTGGCTGAGCAGATCTTC	CASSLDSVAEQIF
TRBV6-5	TRBJ2-2	few	NA	TGTGCCAGCAGTGTCCTAGCGATAACCGGGGAGCTGTTTTTT	CASSVLAITGELFF
TRBV10-1	TRBJ2-1	NA	NA	TGCGCCAGCAGTGTACACAATGAGCAGTTCTTC	CASSVHNEQFF
TRBV14	TRBJ2-5	NA	NA	TGTGCCAGCAGCCATGAGGACAGTCTCCAAGAGACCCAGTACTTC	CASSHEDSLQETQYF
TRBV7-6	TRBJ2-1	many	NA	TGTGCCAGCAGCCCAGGGGACTCCGGTGAGCAGTTCTTC	CASSPGDSGEQFF
TRBV29-1	TRBJ2-4	many	NA	TGCAGCGCCGTGGGCTTAGCCAAAAACATTCAGTACTTC	CSAVGLAKNIQYF
TRBV11-2	TRBJ2-5	few	NA	TGTGCCAGCAGCTTTGTTTTCGGGGCAGAGACCCAGTACTTC	CASSFVFGAETQYF
TRBV19	TRBJ1-2	few	NA	TGTGCCAGCGAAAAGGGGCCTTGGAGCTACACCTTC	CASEKGPWSYTF
TRBV29-1	TRBJ2-2	few	NA	TGCAGCGTTGCCAGGGGGAACACCGGGGAGCTGTTTTTT	CSVARGNTGELFF
TRBV28	TRBJ1-5	NA	NA	TGTGCCAGCAGCCCATTTTCAGGGGCAGGTCAGCCCCAGCATTTT	CASSPFSGAGQPQHF
TRBV6-5	TRBJ1-1	few	TRBD1	TGTGCCAGCAGTTACACGGACAGGGACACTGAAGCTTTCTTT	CASSYTDRDTEAFF
TRBV9	TRBJ2-7	few	TRBD1	TGTGCCAGCAGCGAGGACAGGGCCTCCTACGAGCAGTACTTC	CASSEDRASYEQYF
TRBV28	TRBJ2-4	NA	NA	TGTGCCAGCAGTCCCCTGGGTGAGCTAGCCAAAAACATTCAGTACTTC	CASSPLGELAKNIQYF
TRBV6-1	TRBJ2-7	few	NA	TGTGCCAGCAGCGTAATAGTGGTCTACGAGCAGTACTTC	CASSVIVVYEQYF